This T cell receptor beta chain was identified during a study of cytomegalovirus exposure and HLA in healthy donors. Background on the study: Earlier findings included nearly 120 million unique TCR beta sequences obtained from roughly 200 million T cells.

Overall study findings and caveats: What TCR beta sequences reportedly achieved was accurate prediction of HLA-A and HLA-B alleles in most subjects. Later genetic work tied a missense DCLRE1C variant to beta-chain V and J trimming. In an earlier analysis, about 87% or about 30%: the productive usage of most TCR beta V segments.

Details on this clone: Its antigen is still unknown.

The PCR contained 60 Vbeta and 13 Jbeta primers. TCRdb's table, derived via immunoSEQ multiplex PCR, lists solely in-frame clones and lacks some. The data hold roughly 93,000 clones, with around 76% observed a single time. Trimming shortened V by 5 bases and J by 3 bases, and 18 bases separated the two germline ends. The CDR3 consists of 15 residues. Germline CDR1 and CDR2: SGHDT and YYEEEE. The source is a human donor in good health. The chain uses TRBV5-6 and TRBJ2-7; D perhaps matches TRBD1 (6 bases). The specimen was PBMCs. CDR3 nucleotides: TGTGCCAGCAGTCAGAAAGACAGGTATCTCTACGAGCAGTACTTC. Its translation: CASSQKDRYLYEQYF.